A single T cell receptor (beta chain) is shown here with its context. The data belong to a study of blood T cell repertoires in COVID-19. Study-wide background: Acute and convalescent COVID-19 specimens originated in the United States, Italy and Spain. T cells, B-cell-depleted T cells, or PBMCs supplied cDNA or gDNA.

Looked up from germline, CDR1 is KGHDR and CDR2 is SFDVKD. The CDR3 length is 17 residues. V gave up 4 bases and J gave up 4 bases; unmatched junction bases: 12. Sequencing was performed with immunoSEQ multiplex PCR; in TCRdb, only in-frame clones are kept and a portion is missing. Among about 100,000 clones listed, approximately 92% were seen once. This rearrangement joins TRBV24-1 to TRBJ2-3; 8 bases align to TRBD2. This TCR was recovered from a man aged 50 to 60 with active COVID-19. Sequencing was done on a sample of peripheral blood. In DNA form, the CDR3 reads TGTGCCACCAGTGACCCTGGCGGGCGGGAGGCTCCAGATACGCAGTATTTT. Residues: CATSDPGGREAPDTQYF.